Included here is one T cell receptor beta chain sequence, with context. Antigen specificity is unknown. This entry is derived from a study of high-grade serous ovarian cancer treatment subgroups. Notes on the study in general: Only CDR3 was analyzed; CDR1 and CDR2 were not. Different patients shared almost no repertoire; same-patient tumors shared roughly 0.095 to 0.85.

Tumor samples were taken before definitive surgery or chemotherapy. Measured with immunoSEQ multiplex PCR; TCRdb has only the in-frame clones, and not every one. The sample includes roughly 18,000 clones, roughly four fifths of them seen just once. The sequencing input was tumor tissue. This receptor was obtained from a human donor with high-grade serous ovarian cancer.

CDR3 sequence reads: CASSHADRGYEQYF. DNA for the CDR3: TGCGCCAGCAGCCATGCGGACAGGGGGTACGAGCAGTACTTC. The V gene is TRBV4-3, the J gene TRBJ2-7; 10 bases fit TRBD1. The CDR3 has 14 residues. Germline V gene lookup returns CDR1 LGHNA and CDR2 YSLEER. J lost 4 bases, V lost 3 bases, and 3 bases had no gene match.